What follows are 2 T cell receptor beta chains derived from one specimen sequenced in a study of neurological immune-mediated disorders. TCRdb itself ran the 5' RACE reads through MiXCR, one entry per CDR3 protein. The sample yields tens of thousands of distinct CDR3 sequences, less than 5.5% seen once. Input material: PBMCs. These TCRs come from a woman aged 25 to 39 with multiple sclerosis.

The table lists this clonotype with many counts. Its ends do not fully match the called genes, so a read error is possible. The CDR3 coding sequence is TGTGCCAGCAGCAGTCAAGAGACCCAGTACTTC. Its protein product is CASSSQETQYF. This chain joins TRBV5-1 and TRBJ2-5, with D hard to call. Germline V CDR1 and CDR2: SGHRS, YFSETQ. The CDR3 runs 11 residues.

This clonotype was seen repeatedly, ten times or more. This chain uses TRBV5-1 with TRBJ2-3; D unresolved. This CDR3 comprises 13 residues. Deletions cut 4 bases from V and 4 bases from J, with 10 bases between. Per the germline V gene, CDR1 is SGHRS and CDR2 is YFSETQ. The CDR3 DNA follows: TGCGCCAGCAGCGTCCCTGGATCAGATACGCAGTATTTT. It specifies CASSVPGSDTQYF.